The entry below gives a single T cell receptor (beta chain) sequence along with its context. This entry comes from a study of technical replicates of blood from a few donors. TCRdb's copy holds only in-frame clones and misses some; the assay was immunoSEQ multiplex PCR. This sample has tens of thousands of clones, with approximately 95% found just once. The CDR3 has 13 residues. V gave up 4 bases and J gave up 2 bases; unmatched junction bases: 1. Germline-derived CDR1 and CDR2 are KGHSH and LQKENI. The gene calls are TRBV18 and TRBJ2-7, with 8 bases aligning to TRBD1. The receptor comes from a human donor in good health. Source material: T cells isolated from PBMCs. This CDR3 reads CASSQQGAYEQYF. The DNA for the CDR3 is TGTGCCAGCTCACAACAGGGGGCCTACGAGCAGTACTTC.